This is a list of T cell receptor beta chains from one sample in a study of identical twins. TCRdb reprocessed the 5' RACE reads via MiXCR and lists one record per CDR3 protein. The sample holds 550,000 to 700,000 distinct CDR3 sequences, nearly 10% seen once. The sample was also reused in another study, on yellow fever vaccine responses in identical twins.

What was sequenced was PBMCs. These receptors originate from a young woman in good health. CDR3s include the opening cysteine and the closing phenylalanine or tryptophan. Fields, in order: V gene, clone size, D gene, J gene, CDR3 protein, CDR3 DNA. A D gene is named only where the DNA matches it firmly. Clone size is stated in some rows and not others, as once, few, many or a class when expanded.

v_call: TRBV11-2
clone_size: many
d_call: NA
j_call: TRBJ1-2
cdr3_aa: CASSLVFRNYGYTF
cdr3_nt: TGTGCCAGCAGCTTAGTTTTCCGGAACTATGGCTACACCTTC

v_call: TRBV27
clone_size: NA
d_call: NA
j_call: TRBJ2-7
cdr3_aa: CASSRILGSYEQYF
cdr3_nt: TGTGCCAGCAGCCGTATATTGGGGTCCTACGAGCAGTACTTC

v_call: TRBV7-2
clone_size: NA
d_call: NA
j_call: TRBJ2-2
cdr3_aa: CASSFQTATTGELFF
cdr3_nt: TGTGCCAGCAGCTTTCAGACAGCGACCACCGGGGAGCTGTTTTTT

v_call: TRBV30
clone_size: NA
d_call: TRBD2
j_call: TRBJ2-1
cdr3_aa: CAWRGGSSEQFF
cdr3_nt: TGTGCCTGGAGGGGCGGGAGCAGTGAGCAGTTCTTC

v_call: TRBV20-1
clone_size: few
d_call: TRBD2
j_call: TRBJ2-7
cdr3_aa: CSARGLAVTYEQYF
cdr3_nt: TGCAGTGCTAGAGGACTAGCGGTTACCTACGAGCAGTACTTC

v_call: TRBV14
clone_size: NA
d_call: NA
j_call: TRBJ1-2
cdr3_aa: CASSQDGSYGYTF
cdr3_nt: TGTGCCAGCAGCCAGGACGGGAGCTATGGCTACACCTTC

v_call: TRBV6-1
clone_size: NA
d_call: TRBD2
j_call: TRBJ2-5
cdr3_aa: CASREERLAGETQYF
cdr3_nt: TGTGCCAGCAGGGAAGAACGCCTAGCGGGTGAGACCCAGTACTTC

v_call: TRBV24-1
clone_size: many
d_call: NA
j_call: TRBJ2-2
cdr3_aa: CATSDLVSGVTGELFF
cdr3_nt: TGTGCCACCAGTGATTTGGTGTCAGGGGTCACCGGGGAGCTGTTTTTT

v_call: TRBV29-1
clone_size: many
d_call: TRBD2
j_call: TRBJ2-1
cdr3_aa: CSVEGGRGNEQFF
cdr3_nt: TGCAGCGTTGAGGGCGGGAGAGGGAATGAGCAGTTCTTC

v_call: TRBV15
clone_size: few
d_call: NA
j_call: TRBJ2-7
cdr3_aa: CATSRDAQGRFGSYEQYF
cdr3_nt: TGTGCCACCAGCAGAGATGCCCAGGGGAGGTTTGGCTCCTACGAGCAGTACTTC

v_call: TRBV7-2
clone_size: NA
d_call: NA
j_call: TRBJ1-4
cdr3_aa: CASSQWGLQEKLFF
cdr3_nt: TGTGCCAGCAGTCAGTGGGGATTACAGGAAAAACTGTTTTTT

v_call: TRBV2
clone_size: few
d_call: TRBD1
j_call: TRBJ1-5
cdr3_aa: CASSENRGDQPQHF
cdr3_nt: TGTGCCAGCAGTGAAAACAGGGGAGATCAGCCCCAGCATTTT

v_call: TRBV4-3
clone_size: NA
d_call: TRBD1
j_call: TRBJ2-7
cdr3_aa: CASSQSLRDRAYEQYF
cdr3_nt: TGCGCCAGCAGCCAAAGTTTGCGGGACAGGGCCTACGAGCAGTACTTC

v_call: TRBV11-3
clone_size: once
d_call: NA
j_call: TRBJ2-7
cdr3_aa: CASSRSSSAEQYF
cdr3_nt: TGTGCCAGCAGCCGAAGTAGTTCCGCCGAGCAGTACTTC

v_call: TRBV5-1
clone_size: NA
d_call: NA
j_call: TRBJ1-1
cdr3_aa: CASSPRLENTEAFF
cdr3_nt: TGCGCCAGCAGCCCCCGACTCGAGAACACTGAAGCTTTCTTT

v_call: TRBV6-5
clone_size: NA
d_call: TRBD1
j_call: TRBJ2-1
cdr3_aa: CASSYSRGGAFEQFF
cdr3_nt: TGTGCCAGCAGTTACTCGAGAGGGGGCGCTTTCGAGCAGTTCTTC

v_call: TRBV2
clone_size: NA
d_call: NA
j_call: TRBJ2-1
cdr3_aa: CASAPRVTAYNEQFF
cdr3_nt: TGTGCCAGCGCACCCAGGGTGACGGCCTACAATGAGCAGTTCTTC

v_call: TRBV7-2
clone_size: NA
d_call: TRBD2
j_call: TRBJ2-4
cdr3_aa: CASLPYSGGAVNIQYF
cdr3_nt: TGTGCCAGCCTCCCCTATAGCGGGGGGGCAGTAAACATTCAGTACTTC

v_call: TRBV29-1
clone_size: many
d_call: NA
j_call: TRBJ2-1
cdr3_aa: CSVRLVGADEQFF
cdr3_nt: TGCAGCGTTAGACTAGTTGGAGCCGATGAGCAGTTCTTC

v_call: TRBV9
clone_size: few
d_call: NA
j_call: TRBJ2-2
cdr3_aa: CASSGLTGSGELFF
cdr3_nt: TGTGCCAGCAGCGGTCTCACAGGGTCCGGGGAGCTGTTTTTT

v_call: TRBV9
clone_size: few
d_call: TRBD2
j_call: TRBJ2-2
cdr3_aa: CASSVGSGSSTGELFF
cdr3_nt: TGTGCCAGCAGCGTAGGAAGCGGGAGTTCCACCGGGGAGCTGTTTTTT

v_call: TRBV6-2/TRBV6-3
clone_size: few
d_call: NA
j_call: TRBJ2-1
cdr3_aa: CASSYYVLNEQFF
cdr3_nt: TGTGCCAGCAGTTACTACGTTTTGAATGAGCAGTTCTTC

v_call: TRBV12-3/TRBV12-4
clone_size: few
d_call: TRBD1
j_call: TRBJ2-1
cdr3_aa: CASSPQWSRGPNGEQFF
cdr3_nt: TGTGCCAGCAGTCCCCAGTGGTCCAGGGGGCCAAACGGTGAGCAGTTCTTC

v_call: TRBV20-1
clone_size: NA
d_call: NA
j_call: TRBJ2-1
cdr3_aa: CCARGLPKSFSYNEQFF
cdr3_nt: TGCTGTGCTAGAGGTCTTCCAAAGTCATTCTCCTACAATGAGCAGTTCTTC

v_call: TRBV20-1
clone_size: many
d_call: TRBD2
j_call: TRBJ2-1
cdr3_aa: CSARDLRGTSGSYNEQFF
cdr3_nt: TGCAGTGCTAGAGATCTAAGGGGGACTAGCGGGAGTTACAATGAGCAGTTCTTC

v_call: TRBV5-6
clone_size: many
d_call: TRBD2
j_call: TRBJ2-5
cdr3_aa: CASSRAGSEETQYF
cdr3_nt: TGTGCCAGCAGCCGAGCGGGGTCGGAAGAGACCCAGTACTTC

v_call: TRBV2
clone_size: NA
d_call: NA
j_call: TRBJ2-4
cdr3_aa: CASTLAGSKNIQYF
cdr3_nt: TGTGCCAGCACCCTAGCCGGGTCCAAAAACATTCAGTACTTC

v_call: TRBV12-3/TRBV12-4
clone_size: few
d_call: TRBD2
j_call: TRBJ2-6
cdr3_aa: CASIAGPASGANVLTF
cdr3_nt: TGTGCCAGTATAGCGGGGCCCGCCTCTGGGGCCAACGTCCTGACTTTC

v_call: TRBV6-2/TRBV6-3
clone_size: many
d_call: TRBD2
j_call: TRBJ2-2
cdr3_aa: CASRPGGTNTGELFF
cdr3_nt: TGTGCCAGCCGCCCGGGGGGTACGAACACCGGGGAGCTGTTTTTT

v_call: TRBV4-3
clone_size: many
d_call: NA
j_call: TRBJ2-7
cdr3_aa: CASSPHGTNLHYEQYF
cdr3_nt: TGCGCCAGCAGCCCACACGGGACCAATCTTCACTACGAGCAGTACTTC

v_call: TRBV5-1
clone_size: NA
d_call: NA
j_call: TRBJ2-3
cdr3_aa: CASSWRGPPGTDTQYF
cdr3_nt: TGCGCCAGCAGCTGGAGGGGGCCGCCCGGCACAGATACGCAGTATTTT

v_call: TRBV7-2
clone_size: NA
d_call: TRBD1
j_call: TRBJ2-1
cdr3_aa: CASSSGQGDNEQFF
cdr3_nt: TGTGCCAGCAGCTCGGGACAGGGAGACAATGAGCAGTTCTTC

v_call: TRBV7-6
clone_size: NA
d_call: NA
j_call: TRBJ2-7
cdr3_aa: CASSLGASGLSYEQYF
cdr3_nt: TGTGCCAGCAGCTTAGGTGCCAGCGGACTCTCCTACGAGCAGTACTTC

v_call: TRBV6-1
clone_size: NA
d_call: TRBD1
j_call: TRBJ2-3
cdr3_aa: CASSEARQGVITDTQYF
cdr3_nt: TGTGCCAGCAGTGAAGCCCGCCAGGGGGTGATCACAGATACGCAGTATTTT

v_call: TRBV5-1
clone_size: few
d_call: NA
j_call: TRBJ1-6
cdr3_aa: CASSTELNSPLHF
cdr3_nt: TGCGCCAGCAGCACCGAGTTGAATTCACCCCTCCACTTT

v_call: TRBV3-1
clone_size: few
d_call: NA
j_call: TRBJ2-3
cdr3_aa: CASSQVGGFEDTQYF
cdr3_nt: TGTGCCAGCAGCCAAGTAGGGGGTTTTGAAGATACGCAGTATTTT

v_call: TRBV20-1
clone_size: many
d_call: TRBD2
j_call: TRBJ2-2
cdr3_aa: CSAHPGLAVNTGELFF
cdr3_nt: TGCAGTGCTCATCCTGGACTAGCTGTTAACACCGGGGAGCTGTTTTTT

v_call: TRBV29-1
clone_size: NA
d_call: TRBD1
j_call: TRBJ2-1
cdr3_aa: CSVGGQSSYNEQFF
cdr3_nt: TGCAGCGTTGGGGGACAGAGCTCCTACAATGAGCAGTTCTTC

v_call: TRBV15
clone_size: few
d_call: NA
j_call: TRBJ2-1
cdr3_aa: CATSRPGGPDNEQFF
cdr3_nt: TGTGCCACCAGCAGGCCCGGGGGACCCGACAATGAGCAGTTCTTC

v_call: TRBV27
clone_size: many
d_call: TRBD2
j_call: TRBJ2-1
cdr3_aa: CASSLAGLEQFF
cdr3_nt: TGTGCCAGCAGTCTAGCGGGTCTTGAGCAGTTCTTC

v_call: TRBV18
clone_size: NA
d_call: NA
j_call: TRBJ1-5
cdr3_aa: CASSLLKRGEPQHF
cdr3_nt: TGTGCCAGCTCACTATTAAAACGGGGTGAGCCCCAGCATTTT

v_call: TRBV20-1
clone_size: NA
d_call: NA
j_call: TRBJ2-1
cdr3_aa: CSARGDRGGEQFF
cdr3_nt: TGCAGTGCTAGAGGCGACAGAGGCGGTGAGCAGTTCTTC

v_call: TRBV6-5
clone_size: many
d_call: NA
j_call: TRBJ1-6
cdr3_aa: CASSYVGGGSPLHF
cdr3_nt: TGTGCCAGCAGTTACGTGGGGGGCGGTTCACCCCTCCACTTT

v_call: TRBV10-3
clone_size: NA
d_call: TRBD1
j_call: TRBJ2-2
cdr3_aa: CAISYGQGTGELFF
cdr3_nt: TGTGCCATCAGTTACGGACAGGGGACCGGGGAGCTGTTTTTT

v_call: TRBV6-5
clone_size: few
d_call: TRBD2
j_call: TRBJ2-5
cdr3_aa: CASSYSRLAAVGETQYF
cdr3_nt: TGTGCCAGCAGTTACTCGAGGCTAGCGGCGGTGGGAGAGACCCAGTACTTC

v_call: TRBV29-1
clone_size: many
d_call: NA
j_call: TRBJ2-1
cdr3_aa: CSVSQGGGNEQFF
cdr3_nt: TGCAGCGTTAGCCAGGGTGGGGGGAATGAGCAGTTCTTC

v_call: TRBV29-1
clone_size: many
d_call: NA
j_call: TRBJ2-2
cdr3_aa: CSVESVWGTGELFF
cdr3_nt: TGCAGCGTTGAGTCGGTCTGGGGCACCGGGGAGCTGTTTTTT

v_call: TRBV4-3
clone_size: NA
d_call: TRBD1
j_call: TRBJ2-1
cdr3_aa: CASSQDIVGQGKNEQFF
cdr3_nt: TGCGCCAGCAGCCAAGATATTGTAGGACAGGGGAAGAATGAGCAGTTCTTC

v_call: TRBV11-2
clone_size: few
d_call: TRBD2
j_call: TRBJ2-7
cdr3_aa: CASSPYLTSGVSSYEQYF
cdr3_nt: TGTGCCAGTAGCCCCTATCTGACTAGCGGGGTGAGCTCCTACGAGCAGTACTTC

v_call: TRBV12-3/TRBV12-4
clone_size: NA
d_call: TRBD1
j_call: TRBJ1-2
cdr3_aa: CASSTGQGAAYGYTF
cdr3_nt: TGTGCCAGCAGCACTGGACAGGGGGCCGCCTATGGCTACACCTTC

v_call: TRBV5-5
clone_size: many
d_call: NA
j_call: TRBJ1-1
cdr3_aa: CASSVATAEAFF
cdr3_nt: TGTGCCAGCAGCGTGGCCACGGCCGAAGCTTTCTTT

v_call: TRBV7-2
clone_size: few
d_call: NA
j_call: TRBJ2-7
cdr3_aa: CASSFVEGGNEQYF
cdr3_nt: TGTGCCAGCAGCTTTGTGGAGGGGGGGAACGAGCAGTACTTC

v_call: TRBV20-1
clone_size: few
d_call: NA
j_call: TRBJ2-1
cdr3_aa: CSATGAGKSSYNEQFF
cdr3_nt: TGCAGTGCTACGGGGGCCGGAAAGAGCTCCTACAATGAGCAGTTCTTC